The clone carrying this TCR beta chain qualifies as medium-sized. Antigen unknown. All unsorted peripheral T cells were captured because whole blood was used without fractionation. The data originate from a study of HIV-infected patients and healthy controls. Study-level points and caveats: MAIT alpha-chain CDR3s were frequent in healthy controls, depleted in HIV+. Significantly higher mean Gini indices appeared in HIV-infected repertoires, possibly reflecting oligoclonality. HIV-infected patients and controls differed significantly in mean usage of eight alpha and eight beta V genes.

500 ng RNA was reverse transcribed with alpha and beta constant-region primers. Using multiplexing indices, alpha and beta chain libraries were generated apart by chain-specific third strand synthesis. In TCRdb, the 5' RACE reads were re-called with MiXCR into one record per CDR3 protein. In the table there are around 6,800 distinct CDR3 sequences, about 7.3% of which are singletons. This TCR was sampled from an adult with HIV infection. The sequenced sample was blood, obtained before antiretroviral therapy.

The CDR3 region has the DNA TGTGCCAGCAGTGCTGGGGCTGAAGCTTTCTTT. Translating it yields CASSAGAEAFF. This chain joins TRBV6-5 and TRBJ1-1; D is unclear. From germline, CDR1 is MNHEY and CDR2 SVGAGI. The CDR3 length is 11 residues. V lost 5 bases to trimming and J lost 6 bases, with 7 bases between them.